Sequencing of this T cell receptor beta chain was carried out in a study of T cell responses to AZD1222 COVID-19 vaccine (dated by TCRdb to the early 2020s). Study-wide context: A total of about 240 trial participants underwent TCR sequencing, of whom around 200 received two doses of AZD1222 and about 25 received two doses of the MenACWY control vaccine. Enrollment into the trials was organized by age into subgroups of 18-55, 56-69 and 70-plus years, and those subgroups contained roughly 150, 30 and 60 TCR-sequenced participants, respectively. Overall study results and their limits: In the small 56-69-year group, the increase in depth fell short of significance, most likely because of low power. Spike-specific TCR breadth and depth rose significantly after two AZD1222 doses compared with day 0 and with MenACWY recipients. Because no day 14 peak-response samples were available, the repertoires could be characterized only after the peak T cell response. Only 5 to 7 AZD1222 recipients were SARS-CoV-2 seropositive at baseline, limiting conclusions about previously exposed vaccinees. The whole spike protein was spanned by vaccine-associated CD4 TCRs, and dominant responses were seen in regions 160-218 and 743-854. Most participants were white British and females outnumbered males, and the authors suggested that clonal diversity may have been underestimated. Reportedly, close to half of the unique spike-specific TCRs recognized epitopes lying outside the regions that are mutated in the B.1.351 and B.1.1.7 variants.

Worth noting for this clone: It lacks a known antigen. One base away there is no much larger clone; base qualities are not given.

The CDR3 regions of human TCRbeta chains were analyzed by immunosequencing. The authors' pipeline ran thus. TCRs in the repertoires were compared against a reference library of SARS-CoV-2-specific TCRs that had been generated with the MIRA antigen-specificity platform. Breadth meant the fraction of unique TCRs that were SARS-CoV-2-associated, whereas depth meant the fraction of total T cells that were SARS-CoV-2-associated. Using the MIRA data, each spike-specific TCR was assigned both to the spike region to which the TCR was reactive and to a CD4 or CD8 class. Log10-transformed breadth and depth values were compared by one-way ANOVA with Sidak's multiple comparisons tests. TCRdb retrieved this table from immuneACCESS and kept in-frame rearrangements only. Not all clones are present; in checked studies, unresolved V genes account for under half, and no reason is known for the remainder. V and J calls and clone size follow that table, whereas D and trimming were derived from the DNA. The sample includes some 150,000 clones, with 70% to 90% observed a single time. Around 4.4% of the sample is in the top ten clones.

What this sample's time point label stands for: about 28 days (+/-7) after the second vaccine dose. AZD1222 recipients with second doses at about 4 weeks or about 12 weeks were pooled, because spike-specific TCR depth and breadth did not differ between schedules. Vaccinee samples were obtained from the UK trials COV001 and COV002, which included a single-blind randomized controlled phase 2/3 trial of AZD1222 (ChAdOx1 nCoV-19) in healthy adults. Trial participant PBMC samples were collected at day 0 and day 28 after the second dose for TCRbeta chain sequencing. The CDR3, from cysteine to phenylalanine, totals 15 residues. The CDR3 DNA has 45 bases and is translated from base 1. A distance of 17 bases separates the germline ends of V and J, which lose 3 bases and 5 bases respectively. CDR1 is given as SGHNT and CDR2 as YYREEE, both from the germline V gene (reference sequence).

The chain employs TRBV5-4 and TRBJ1-2, with TRBD1 as a weak D call on 5 bases. The specimen comprised peripheral blood, sampled 28 days after the second AZD1222 dose. This clonotype was obtained from an adult who received the AZD1222 COVID-19 vaccine. The CDR3 region: CASSSAEGVGYGYTF. The nucleotide sequence is TGTGCCAGCAGCTCCGCCGAAGGGGTAGGTTATGGCTACACCTTC.